This TCR beta chain was found in a study of patients and donors after allogeneic stem cell transplantation. TCRdb passed the RT-PCR reads through MiXCR, listing each CDR3 protein once. The sample yields over 400,000 distinct CDR3 sequences, around 16% seen once. Trimming cost V 0 bases and J 2 bases, with 9 bases left between them. The CDR3 is made up of 14 amino acids. From germline, CDR1 is SGDLS and CDR2 YYNGEE. There are many counts of this clonotype. Source material: blood, either unsorted or a sorted T cell fraction (not recorded which). The J gene is TRBJ2-7, the V gene TRBV9; D not resolved. The receptor was isolated from a human donor who was either an allogeneic HSCT recipient or a stem cell or donor lymphocyte infusion donor (not recorded which). It is not recorded whose cells these are; they may come from a transplant donor. CDR3 amino acids: CASSVDVGTYEQYF. The CDR3, as DNA: TGTGCCAGCAGCGTAGACGTCGGAACCTACGAGCAGTACTTC.